This TCR beta chain derives from a study of patients and donors after allogeneic stem cell transplantation. TCRdb ran MiXCR on the RT-PCR reads and lists one entry per CDR3 protein. Of over 400,000 distinct CDR3 sequences in the sample, 15% to 20% are singletons; the top ten hold roughly 7.2%. The CDR3 runs 16 residues. Trimming at V came to 0 bases and at J to 7 bases, leaving 7 bases not matched to a gene. The V gene's germline CDR1 is MGHRA and CDR2 YSYEKL. The sequence was obtained from a human donor who was either an allogeneic HSCT recipient or a stem cell or donor lymphocyte infusion donor (not recorded which). It is not recorded whose cells these are; they may come from a transplant donor. Sequences were obtained from blood, either unsorted or a sorted T cell fraction (not recorded which). The J gene is TRBJ2-4, the V gene TRBV4-1; 9 bases match TRBD1. The CDR3 sequence is CASSQDRGTGLNIQYF. The CDR3 coding sequence is TGCGCCAGCAGCCAAGATCGGGGGACAGGGTTGAACATTCAGTACTTC.